This TCR beta chain was captured by sequencing in a study of shared clonotypes between healthy human individuals. The CDR3 sequence is 13 residues long. The germline CDR1 and CDR2 sequences are MRHNA and SNTAGT. Trimming stripped 5 bases from V and 1 base from J, with 8 bases between. Across several immunoSEQ plates, the genomic DNA of each subset was split evenly. Data came from immunoSEQ multiplex PCR; TCRdb stores just in-frame clones and leaves some out. The repertoire holds 1.4 million or so clones, with just under 99% as singletons. The chain combines TRBV6-4 with TRBJ1-1; possible D gene TRBD1, 5 bases. What was sequenced was naive CD4+ T cells sorted from blood. Documented subset: CD45RA+ positively selected. The receptor comes from a man aged 25-45 years in good health. This CDR3 is CASSKGPNTEAFF. The CDR3 DNA reads TGTGCCAGCAGTAAGGGACCGAACACTGAAGCTTTCTTT.